These 4 T cell receptor beta chains came from one sample sequenced in a study of cytomegalovirus exposure and HLA in healthy donors. The PCR had 60 Vbeta and 13 Jbeta primers. Assay used: immunoSEQ multiplex PCR; TCRdb lists only in-frame clones, some missing. The sample holds over 100,000 clones, roughly 78% seen once. The sequenced sample consisted of PBMCs. The receptors derive from a woman aged 40-49 years in good health and CMV-seronegative.

This rearrangement joins TRBV11-2 to TRBJ1-1; 8 nucleotides match TRBD1. CDR3 length equals 14 residues. The V gene's germline CDR1 is SGHAT and CDR2 FQNNGV. J was trimmed by 0 bases and V by 4 bases; bases with no gene match: 1. The CDR3 is CASSSQGVNTEAFF. DNA for the CDR3: TGTGCCAGCAGCTCACAGGGGGTGAACACTGAAGCTTTCTTT.

This clone was found a few times. The J gene is TRBJ1-2, the V gene TRBV6-5, with 8 nucleotides matching TRBD1. The trim removed 6 bases at V and 3 bases at J, leaving 3 bases unmatched. The length of the CDR3 is 13 residues. Germline-derived CDR1 and CDR2 are MNHEY and SVGAGI. CDR3 sequence (DNA): TGTGCCAGCAGCACGACAGGGGACTATGGCTACACCTTC. Encoded protein: CASSTTGDYGYTF.

The rearrangement uses TRBV2 and TRBJ2-5, with TRBD2 matching over 11 bases. Germline V gene lookup returns CDR1 SNHLY and CDR2 FYNNEI. V was pared by 5 bases and J by 2 bases, with 4 bases of the junction left unmatched. The CDR3 spans 15 residues. The CDR3 is CASSLWTSGQETQYF. CDR3 DNA sequence: TGTGCCAGCAGTCTCTGGACTAGCGGGCAAGAGACCCAGTACTTC.

V gene TRBV5-1 combines with J gene TRBJ2-1, with 7 bases that match TRBD1. Germline-derived CDR1 and CDR2 are SGHRS and YFSETQ. This CDR3 contains 14 residues. After removal of 2 bases from V and 5 bases from J, the junction contained 4 bases not matched to a gene. The CDR3 DNA is TGCGCCAGCAGCTTTTCGGACAGGAACAATGAGCAGTTCTTC. Amino acid sequence: CASSFSDRNNEQFF.